The present TCR beta chain was sequenced within a study of blood T cell repertoires in COVID-19 (dated by TCRdb to about 2020). General notes on the study: Samples from collaborators originated in the United States, Italy and Spain and spanned both the acute and convalescent phases of COVID-19. The prospective study material was composed of cDNA or gDNA derived from T cells, B-cell-depleted T cells, or PBMCs. The dataset comprised deeply sampled blood TCRbeta repertoires from subjects exposed to, actively infected with, or recovered from COVID-19. The repertoires were made available in a free public database intended to serve as a resource for research on the immune response to SARS-CoV-2. Samples came from the ongoing ImmuneRACE study (first 160 participants) plus 1,254 subjects from 6 global collaborators. The sample metadata nearly always contained a de-identified subject ID, COVID-19 status, age in years and sex. Where available, HLA class I and class II types were taken from metadata supplied by the sample provider and were not determined by assay-based typing. Study-wide conclusions, independent of this receptor: The quantity of clinical and demographic metadata differed by source and by participant and was supplied without curation.

From V the trimming removes 0 bases and from J it removes 6 bases, while the gene matches leave 3 bases of the junction unaccounted for. Looking up the germline V gene yields CDR1 MNHEY and CDR2 SVGAGI. The CDR3, from cysteine to phenylalanine, totals 14 residues. The DNA shown is the 42-base CDR3, in frame from base 1. Whole blood was collected in K2EDTA tubes by collaborating institutions according to the institutions' own protocols. For TCRbeta analysis, collaborators shipped samples in one of three forms: frozen whole blood, isolated PBMCs, or DNA extracted from either of those sample types. The immunoSEQ Assay, a bias-controlled multiplex PCR, was used to amplify TCRbeta CDR3 regions from genomic DNA. In the paper's pipeline: Within the assay, amplification of reference gene primers was used to estimate how many nucleated cells each sample contained. To quantify the absolute abundance of each unique TCRbeta CDR3 rearrangement, sequence reads were collapsed and filtered. For each sample, productive Simpson clonality was calculated as the square root of Simpson's diversity index over productive rearrangements. TCRdb took over this immuneACCESS table, retaining in-frame rearrangements with V and J assigned. Such tables are incomplete; in checked studies, under half of the missing clones stem from an unresolved V gene, and the remainder is unexplained. The DNA was the basis for D and trimming; V, J and clone size are from that table. Present in this sample are around 170,000 clones, about 86% of which were seen just once. Of the sample, approximately 7% is held by the ten largest clones.

As to this clone: Its binding antigen is unknown. The record has no base qualities; no much larger clone is one base away.

This sequence was found in a man aged 50-60 years with active or convalescent COVID-19. The rearranged chain carries TRBV6-5 and TRBJ1-1, with 8 bases matching TRBD1. The sequenced sample was peripheral blood. The DNA is as follows: TGTGCCAGCAGTTACTCAGGACAGGGCGCTGAAGCTTTCTTT. The encoded protein is CASSYSGQGAEAFF.